A single sample is the source of the 10 T cell receptor delta chains below, sequenced in a study of γδ T cells in repeated Plasmodium falciparum infection listed by TCRdb under 2021. Vgamma9/Vdelta2+ and Vdelta2-negative gammadelta T cell populations were flow-sorted from peripheral blood mononuclear cells for bulk TCR repertoire analysis. To prepare the library, multiplex PCR was applied. TCRdb shows the sequencer as Illumina MiSeq. TCRdb called clones anew from the public reads via CATT; matching DNA rows were later pooled. Here the sample has about 93,000 delta-chain clones; 0.75% to 1% occur a single time. More than 9% of the sample is held by the ten biggest clonotypes. The sample consisted of gamma-delta T cells from blood. Receptor source: a pool of human donors (malaria-infected and uninfected, not separated).

This clone was seen at least ten times. This DNA's translation and the protein TCRdb lists, from a much larger clone, do not match at residue 7, likely due to a read error; the protein shown is translated from the DNA. This rearrangement joins TRDV1 to TRDJ1; D remains ambiguous. In the absence of a J gene in TCRdb, the DNA was matched to germline to assign it here. This CDR3 spans 16 amino acids. CDR1 is TSWWSYY, CDR2 QGS, per germline. The ends were cut back, 2 bases at V and 2 bases at J, with 15 bases in the middle. The CDR3 protein is CALGEEGISLTDKLIF. DNA of the CDR3: TGTGCTCTTGGGGAAGAAGGAATCTCTCTTACCGATAAACTCATCTTT.

For this clone: One base separates it from a far larger clone, so it is likely a read error. This sample also contains other DNA sequences that code for the same CDR3. The V gene is given as TRDV1, and no J gene call is available. The CDR3 totals 11 residues. In germline, CDR1 is TSWWSYY, CDR2 QGS. CDR3 protein: CALSYTDKLIF. The CDR3 coding sequence is TGTGCTCTTTCGTACACCGATAAGCTCATCTTT.

This clone appeared a few times. This probably arose from a read error, given a far larger clone one base away. Other DNA variants within this sample encode the same CDR3. The gene calls are TRDV2 and TRDJ3, with 10 positions matching TRDD3. CDR1 and CDR2 from the germline V gene are GEAIGNYY and EKD. CDR3 size: 20 residues. J gave up 0 bases and V 0 bases, and 7 bases lay outside the gene matches. The CDR3 DNA sequence: TGTGCCTGTGACACCCTCATGGGGGATACTGGCTCCTGGGACACCCGACAGATGTTTTTC. Its translation is CACDTLMGDTGSWDTRQMFF.

To note about this clone: A far bigger clonotype differs at one base, so this is likely a read error. The sample holds other DNA sequences that translate to the same CDR3. In DNA form, the CDR3 reads TGTGCTCTCGGGGAACTCGGTAACTCATATCGCCCCGAGGGGGATAGGGACACCGATAAACTCATCTTT. This encodes CALGELGNSYRPEGDRDTDKLIF. V usage is TRDV1 and J usage is TRDJ1; TRDD3 aligns across 8 bases. As TCRdb names no J gene, one was assigned here on the basis of a DNA match to germline. Germline V gives CDR1 TSWWSYY, CDR2 QGS. The CDR3 runs to 23 residues.

This clone was detected only a few times. The protein TCRdb gives is from a much larger clone and does not agree with this DNA's translation at residue 3, likely a read error; the protein shown here comes from the DNA. The chain employs TRDV2 and TRDJ1; D assignment may be TRDD2 or TRDD3 (6 bases each). No J segment appears in TCRdb, so it was assigned here by matching the sequence to germline. Germline V gives CDR1 GEAIGNYY, CDR2 EKD. This CDR3 is built from 19 residues. The CDR3 spells CASDTGSYTGLLYTDKLIF. For the CDR3, the DNA is TGTGCCAGTGACACGGGATCCTACACTGGGCTACTTTACACCGATAAACTCATCTTT.

On this clone: The TCRdb record carries a much larger clone's protein, which differs from this DNA's translation at residue 14; a read error is the likely cause, and the protein listed here is the DNA translation. The rearrangement uses TRDV2 and TRDJ3; 9 bases match TRDD3. CDR1 and CDR2 (germline): GEAIGNYY, EKD. The CDR3 extends over 17 amino acids. The DNA of the CDR3 is TGTGCCTGTGACACCGTACTGGGGGACTGGGACACCCGAAAGATGTTTTTC. Translating gives CACDTVLGDWDTRKMFF.

Notes on this clone: TCRdb shows a much larger clone's protein in place of this DNA's translation, and the two differ at residue 20, likely through a read error; the protein shown is translated from the DNA. The V gene call is TRDV1, and the J gene call is absent; no DNA check was done on the table's D call, TRDD3. Germline V lookup: CDR1 TSWWSYY, CDR2 QGS. This CDR3 is 21 amino acids long. CDR3 nucleotides: TGTGCTCTTGGGCTTACTCGACGTAATAACTGGGGGATACGGTACACCGATAAACTCACCTTT. Translated: CALGLTRRNNWGIRYTDKLTF.

Notes on this clone: Translating this DNA gives a protein that differs at residue 3 from the TCRdb one, which belongs to a much larger clone; a read error is likely, and the protein shown is this translation. The genes are TRDV2 and TRDJ1, with 9 bases aligning to TRDD3. TCRdb is silent on the J gene; assignment here came from matching the DNA to germline. Germline values: CDR1 GEAIGNYY, CDR2 EKD. This CDR3 is 16 amino acids long. CDR3 in amino acids: CASDAMGDSSTDKLIF. CDR3 sequence (DNA): TGTGCCAGTGACGCGATGGGGGATAGCTCCACCGATAAACTCATCTTT.

This clone was counted between two and nine times. TCRdb's protein, taken from a much larger clone, differs from this DNA's translation at residue 15, likely owing to a read error; the protein displayed comes from the DNA. Here the CDR3 reads CALGDPGPPHPLCTNKLIF. The CDR3 DNA follows: TGTGCTCTTGGGGATCCGGGACCCCCACACCCCCTTTGCACCAATAAACTCATCTTT. J is TRDJ1 and V is TRDV1; no firm D call. The J gene, missing from TCRdb, was assigned here through DNA to germline matching. The CDR3 is 19 amino acids. Germline V CDR1 and CDR2: TSWWSYY, QGS.

This clone came up many times. The protein in TCRdb stems from a much larger clone and differs at residue 9 from this DNA's translation, likely a read error; here the protein is translated from the DNA. The chain is built from TRDV2 and TRDJ1, with 8 bases fitting TRDD3. TCRdb records no J gene; here it was assigned by comparing the DNA to germline. Trimming removed 3 bases from V and 0 bases from J; junction bases left unmatched: 5. The CDR3 is 15 amino acids. Germline CDR1 reads GEAIGNYY; CDR2 reads EKD. In DNA, the CDR3 is TGTGCCTGTGACGTACTGGGGGTTCACACCGATAAACTCATCTTT. Translation: CACDVLGVHTDKLIF.